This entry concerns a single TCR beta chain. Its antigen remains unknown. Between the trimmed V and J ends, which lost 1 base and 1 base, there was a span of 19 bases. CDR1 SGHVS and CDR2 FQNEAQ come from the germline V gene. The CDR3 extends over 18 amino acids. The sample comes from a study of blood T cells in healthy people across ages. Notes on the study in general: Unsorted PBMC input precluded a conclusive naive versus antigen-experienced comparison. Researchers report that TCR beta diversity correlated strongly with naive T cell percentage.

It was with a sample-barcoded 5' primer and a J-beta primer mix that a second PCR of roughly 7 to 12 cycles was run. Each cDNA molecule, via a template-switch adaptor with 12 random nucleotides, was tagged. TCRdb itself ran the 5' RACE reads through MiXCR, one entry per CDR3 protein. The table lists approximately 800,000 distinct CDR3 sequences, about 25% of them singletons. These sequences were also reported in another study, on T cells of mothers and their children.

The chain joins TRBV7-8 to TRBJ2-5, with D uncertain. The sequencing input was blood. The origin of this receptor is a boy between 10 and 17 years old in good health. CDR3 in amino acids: CASSLGHSPGNLQETQYF. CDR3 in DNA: TGTGCCAGCAGCTTAGGCCACTCGCCTGGCAACCTCCAAGAGACCCAGTACTTC.